This T cell receptor beta chain was recovered during a study of human T cells and chemical hapten exposure. Across the whole study: Patients received weekly diphenylcyclopropenone doses to the scalp throughout the approximately 23-week study.

This CDR3 has 15 amino acids. Germline V CDR1 and CDR2: SGDLS, YYNGEE. The V gene end was trimmed by 3 bases and the J gene end by 2 bases; junction bases not matched to a gene: 1. As for treatment: therapeutic diphenylcyclopropenone sensitization with weekly scalp DPC. Donation of samples came from alopecia patients who were 18 to 70 years old and suitable for DPC. Individual cDNA molecules (in the library) carried attached unique molecular identifiers. TCRdb ran MiXCR on the reads and lists one entry per CDR3 protein. The table records over 1,500 distinct CDR3 sequences, approximately 50% of them present only once. Study-wide findings and caveats: Alopecia in all donors means immunity may differ from healthy individuals. Patch test scores rose with PT1 expanded TCR counts, a positive correlation.

About this clonotype itself: Its antigen is as yet unknown.

This sequence joins TRBV9 and TRBJ2-1, with 11 bases matching TRBD1. Specimen: whole blood, collected before DPC sensitization or 2, 6, or about 24 weeks after (not recorded which). This TCR came from an adult with alopecia areata. Some clones in this sample may be carry-over from other donors' samples. This table probably holds off-target reads from a library built for another chain. The CDR3 loop reads CASSEGQGAYNEQFF. CDR3 in DNA: TGTGCCAGCAGCGAGGGACAGGGGGCCTACAATGAGCAGTTCTTC.